These 19 T cell receptor beta chains came from one sample sequenced in a study of cytomegalovirus exposure and HLA in healthy donors. PCR used 60 Vbeta primers and 13 Jbeta primers. The data were produced by immunoSEQ multiplex PCR, yet TCRdb's version contains in-frame clones alone and is incomplete. This repertoire includes some 120,000 clones. Input material: PBMCs. All receptors derive from a man in his forties or fifties in good health and CMV-seropositive.

V is TRBV29-1 and J is TRBJ2-7; D may be TRBD1 (5 bases). CDR1 SQVTM and CDR2 ANQGSEA come from the germline V gene. V was pared by 5 bases and J by 1 base, with 21 bases between. The CDR3 contains 16 residues. The CDR3 loop reads CSVLKWTERGSYEQYF. CDR3 in DNA: TGCAGCGTTCTGAAGTGGACCGAAAGGGGATCCTACGAGCAGTACTTC.

CDR3 residues: CSAGQGLGDTQYF. As DNA, the CDR3 is TGCAGCGCCGGACAGGGGCTCGGGGATACGCAGTATTTT. This chain connects TRBV29-1 to TRBJ2-3; 9 positions agree with TRBD1. The CDR3 is made up of 13 amino acids. The V segment lost 7 bases and the J segment 6 bases; nucleotides outside the gene matches: 8. CDR1 SQVTM and CDR2 ANQGSEA come from the germline V gene.

The chain links TRBV7-2 to TRBJ2-5, with 8 bases matching TRBD1. The CDR3 is made up of 16 amino acids. From germline, CDR1 is SGHTA and CDR2 FQGNSA. The V and J ends lost 3 bases and 4 bases, in that order; junction bases with no gene match: 10. The chain's CDR3 is CASSLGPQGAGETQYF. The CDR3 region has the DNA TGTGCCAGCAGCTTGGGACCCCAGGGGGCTGGAGAGACCCAGTACTTC.

The chain has TRBV5-1 and TRBJ2-5; TRBD2 matches at 7 bases. Losses at the gene ends were 0 bases for V and 11 bases for J; bases not matched to a gene: 13. This CDR3 contains 15 residues. Germline loops: CDR1 SGHRS, CDR2 YFSETQ. The DNA for the CDR3 is TGCGCCAGCAGCTTGGCGGTAAACGAGGGGAGGGAGCAGTACTTC. This codes for CASSLAVNEGREQYF.

V gene TRBV11-2 combines with J gene TRBJ2-7; D may be TRBD2 (5 bases). The germline V gene has CDR1 SGHAT and CDR2 FQNNGV. The CDR3 covers 17 residues. Trimming took off 1 base at V and 7 bases at J, with 23 bases between the two ends. CDR3: CASSLAGTGSVSKEQYF. The CDR3 DNA reads as TGTGCCAGCAGCTTAGCGGGAACGGGGTCCGTCTCGAAAGAGCAGTACTTC.

Written as DNA, the CDR3 is TGTGCCAGCAGCTCCCGGGACTATAGCTCCTACAATGAGCAGTTCTTC. Amino acid sequence: CASSSRDYSSYNEQFF. This chain uses TRBV7-2 with TRBJ2-1; TRBD2 agrees at 7 bases. V was clipped by 4 bases and J by 0 bases; unmatched bases: 6. The CDR3 is made up of 16 amino acids. Germline CDR1 reads SGHTA; CDR2 reads FQGNSA.

The rearrangement links TRBV29-1 to TRBJ2-7; 7 bases line up with TRBD2. V shed 6 bases, J shed 5 bases, and the junction held 1 base outside the gene matches. There are 10 residues in the CDR3. The germline V gene encodes CDR1 SQVTM and CDR2 ANQGSEA. The CDR3 nucleotides are TGCAGCGTGGGGACTAACGAGCAGTACTTC. Protein: CSVGTNEQYF.

The V gene is TRBV5-1, the J gene TRBJ2-1; 11 bases agree with TRBD1. This CDR3 is built from 16 residues. After removal of 2 bases from V and 7 bases from J, the junction contained 8 bases not matched to a gene. Germline CDR1 SGHRS, CDR2 YFSETQ. The chain's CDR3 is CASSFARTGGVNEQFF. The CDR3 nucleotides read TGCGCCAGCAGCTTTGCACGGACAGGGGGCGTAAATGAGCAGTTCTTC.

This chain uses TRBV4-1 with TRBJ2-7, with a possible D match to TRBD2 (5 bases). V was pared by 4 bases and J by 3 bases, with 10 bases between. This CDR3 has 13 residues. Germline CDR1 reads MGHRA; CDR2 reads YSYEKL. The chain's CDR3 is CASSLGLLYEQYF. CDR3 DNA: TGCGCCAGCAGCCTTGGACTCCTCTACGAGCAGTACTTC.

This chain connects TRBV28 to TRBJ2-5, with TRBD1 identical over 7 bases. J gave up 5 bases and V 2 bases, and 11 bases lay outside the gene matches. Germline V CDR1 and CDR2: MDHEN, SYDVKM. The CDR3 is 16 residues long. CDR3 DNA: TGTGCCAGCAGTTTACAACAACCGGGACAGAGGGAGACCCAGTACTTC. This gives the protein CASSLQQPGQRETQYF. Using reference TRBV28 and TRBJ2-5 for the parts outside the CDR3, the full variable domain is DVKVTQSSRYLVKRTGEKVFLECVQDMDHENMFWYRQDPGLGLRLIYFSYDVKMKEKGDIPEGYSVSREKKERFSLILESASTNQTSMYLCASSLQQPGQRETQYFGPGTRLLVL.

The chain uses TRBV28 and TRBJ1-2; D is undetermined. CDR1 and CDR2 from the germline V gene are MDHEN and SYDVKM. V was cut by 3 bases and J by 4 bases, with 9 bases left in between. The length of the CDR3 is 13 residues. CDR3: CASSFGDSYGYTF. The CDR3 DNA sequence: TGTGCCAGCAGTTTTGGAGATAGCTATGGCTACACCTTC.

V gene TRBV19 combines with J gene TRBJ2-2, with a tentative D call TRBD1 (5 bases). The CDR3 has 16 residues. V shed 6 bases and J shed 5 bases, with 19 bases lying between them. CDR1 LNHDA and CDR2 SQIVND come from the germline V gene (reference sequence). CDR3 in amino acids: CASRGLRQGQTGELFF. The CDR3 DNA is TGTGCCAGTAGAGGGCTGCGGCAGGGCCAAACCGGGGAGCTGTTTTTT.

The chain joins TRBV5-5 to TRBJ1-1, with D maybe TRBD1 (5 bases). This CDR3 comprises 15 residues. Trimming shortened V by 3 bases and J by 4 bases, and 16 bases separated the two germline ends. CDR1 is SGHKS, CDR2 YYEKEE, per germline (reference sequence). The CDR3 DNA reads TGTGCCAGCAGCTCCTTGGGGCAACAGAGCACTGAAGCTTTCTTT. Its translation is CASSSLGQQSTEAFF.

The J gene is TRBJ2-7, the V gene TRBV27, with 12 bases identical to TRBD1. The CDR3 extends over 14 amino acids. With 8 bases clipped from V and 5 bases from J, the junction kept 7 bases outside the gene matches. Germline lookup yields CDR1 MNHEY and CDR2 SMNVEV (reference sequence). The CDR3 DNA reads as TGTGCCAGCGCTTCCGGGACAGGGGGCGACGAGCAGTACTTC. Amino acids: CASASGTGGDEQYF.

V is TRBV14 and J is TRBJ2-1, with no clear D. Germline V gene sequence: CDR1 SGHDN, CDR2 FVKESK. Trimming shortened V by 4 bases and J by 5 bases, and 9 bases separated the two germline ends. The CDR3 spans 13 residues. CDR3 nucleotides: TGTGCCAGCAGCCCCCCTTCTGACAATGAGCAGTTCTTC. Translating gives CASSPPSDNEQFF.

CDR3 DNA: TGCAGCGTTGAAGGCAGGGGTAGGACAGATACGCAGTATTTT. Translation gives CSVEGRGRTDTQYF. The chain combines TRBV29-1 with TRBJ2-3; tentatively, D is TRBD1 (6 bases). The CDR3 consists of 14 residues. Trimming removed 1 base at V and 3 bases at J, with 11 bases between. Germline V gene lookup returns CDR1 SQVTM and CDR2 ANQGSEA.

The V and J genes are TRBV19 and TRBJ2-1; TRBD1 is a possible D gene (6 bases). The CDR3 extends over 16 amino acids. V gave up 4 bases and J gave up 4 bases, with 17 bases separating them. Germline CDR1 and CDR2: LNHDA and SQIVND (reference sequence). The CDR3 region has the DNA TGTGCCAGTAGTACCCACCAGGGGAGCGGTTACAATGAGCAGTTCTTC. Translation gives CASSTHQGSGYNEQFF.

The genes are TRBV10-1 and TRBJ2-3; 13 bases line up with TRBD2. In germline, CDR1 is WNHNN, CDR2 SYGVQD (reference sequence). J was trimmed by 2 bases and V by 0 bases; bases with no gene match: 5. The CDR3 is made up of 18 amino acids. The CDR3 region is CASSESIGLAGDTDTQYF. CDR3 DNA sequence: TGCGCCAGCAGTGAGTCAATAGGACTAGCGGGAGACACAGATACGCAGTATTTT.

The J gene is TRBJ2-7, the V gene TRBV11-2, with 11 bases identical to TRBD2. Germline CDR1 and CDR2: SGHAT and FQNNGV. The CDR3 length is 14 residues. Trimming at V came to 3 bases and at J to 3 bases, leaving 1 base not matched to a gene. Written as DNA, the CDR3 is TGTGCCAGCAGCTTTAGCGGGAGGGACTACGAGCAGTACTTC. Translation: CASSFSGRDYEQYF.